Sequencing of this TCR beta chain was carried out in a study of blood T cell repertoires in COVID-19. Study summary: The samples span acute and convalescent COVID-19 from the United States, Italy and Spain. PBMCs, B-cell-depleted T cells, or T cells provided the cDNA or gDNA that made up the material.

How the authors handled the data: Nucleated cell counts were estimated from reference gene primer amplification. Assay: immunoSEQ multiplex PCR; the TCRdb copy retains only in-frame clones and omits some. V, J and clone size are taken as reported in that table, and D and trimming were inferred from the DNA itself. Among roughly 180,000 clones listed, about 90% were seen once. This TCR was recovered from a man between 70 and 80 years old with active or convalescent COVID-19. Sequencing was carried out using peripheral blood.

The CDR3 reads CASSQEGGMDLTSYEQYF. The CDR3 DNA sequence: TGTGCCAGCAGCCAAGAAGGGGGTATGGACCTGACCTCCTACGAGCAGTACTTC. The chain uses TRBV14 and TRBJ2-7; D may be TRBD1 (6 bases). The V gene's germline CDR1 is SGHDN and CDR2 FVKESK. V was cut by 0 bases and J by 0 bases, with 18 bases left in between. The CDR3 spans 18 residues.